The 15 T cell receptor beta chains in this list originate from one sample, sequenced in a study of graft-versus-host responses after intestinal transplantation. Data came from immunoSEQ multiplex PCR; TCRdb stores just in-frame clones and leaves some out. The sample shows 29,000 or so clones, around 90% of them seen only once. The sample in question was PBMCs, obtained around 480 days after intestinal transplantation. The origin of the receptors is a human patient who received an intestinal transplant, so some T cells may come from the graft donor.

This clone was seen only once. This chain's CDR3 is CASIRRGTETGELFF. CDR3 sequence (DNA): TGCGCCAGCATCAGGCGGGGGACAGAGACCGGGGAGCTGTTTTTT. The chain has TRBV5-1 and TRBJ2-2; either TRBD1 or TRBD2 may supply D (7 bases each). Germline V gene data show CDR1 as SGHRS and CDR2 as YFSETQ. This CDR3 is built from 15 residues. The V gene lost 6 bases and the J gene lost 5 bases, with 17 bases spanning the gap.

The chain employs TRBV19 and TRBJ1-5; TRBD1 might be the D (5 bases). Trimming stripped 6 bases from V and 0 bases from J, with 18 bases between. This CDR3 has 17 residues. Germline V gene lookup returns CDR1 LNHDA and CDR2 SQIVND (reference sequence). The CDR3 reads CASRTVLFLYSNQPQHF. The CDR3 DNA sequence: TGTGCCAGTAGGACAGTGCTCTTTTTATATAGCAATCAGCCCCAGCATTTT.

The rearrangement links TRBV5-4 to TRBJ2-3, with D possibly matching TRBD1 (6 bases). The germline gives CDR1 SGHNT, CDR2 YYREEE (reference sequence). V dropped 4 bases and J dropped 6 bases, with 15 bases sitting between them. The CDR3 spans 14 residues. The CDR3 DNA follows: TGTGCCAGCAGCAGAGCGGACAGAACCGATACGCAGTATTTT. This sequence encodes CASSRADRTDTQYF.

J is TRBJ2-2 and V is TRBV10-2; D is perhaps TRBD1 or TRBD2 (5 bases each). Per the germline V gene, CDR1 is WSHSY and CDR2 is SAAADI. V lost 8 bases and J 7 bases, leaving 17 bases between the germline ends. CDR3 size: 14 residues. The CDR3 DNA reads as TGCGCCAGCTCCAGGGCCGGGATAGACGGGGAGCTGTTTTTT. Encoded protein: CASSRAGIDGELFF.

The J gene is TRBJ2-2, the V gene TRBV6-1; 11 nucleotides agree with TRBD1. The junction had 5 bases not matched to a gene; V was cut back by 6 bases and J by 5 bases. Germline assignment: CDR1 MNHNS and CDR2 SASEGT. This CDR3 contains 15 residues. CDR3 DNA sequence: TGTGCCAGCAGAACCGGGACAGGGGGAACCGGGGAGCTGTTTTTT. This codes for CASRTGTGGTGELFF.

The CDR3 DNA is TGTGCCAGCTCACCAGCGGGAAGCTCCTACGAGCAGTACTTC. As protein: CASSPAGSSYEQYF. The chain links TRBV18 to TRBJ2-7, with D tentatively TRBD2 (6 bases). Trimming removed 2 bases at V and 0 bases at J, with 8 bases between. Germline V CDR1 and CDR2: KGHSH, LQKENI. This CDR3 has 14 amino acids.

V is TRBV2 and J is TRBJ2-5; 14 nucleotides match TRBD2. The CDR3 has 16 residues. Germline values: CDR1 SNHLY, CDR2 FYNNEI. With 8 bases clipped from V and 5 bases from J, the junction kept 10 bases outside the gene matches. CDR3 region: CASGSTSGGAWETQYF. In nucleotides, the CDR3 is TGTGCCAGCGGATCGACTAGCGGGGGGGCGTGGGAGACCCAGTACTTC.

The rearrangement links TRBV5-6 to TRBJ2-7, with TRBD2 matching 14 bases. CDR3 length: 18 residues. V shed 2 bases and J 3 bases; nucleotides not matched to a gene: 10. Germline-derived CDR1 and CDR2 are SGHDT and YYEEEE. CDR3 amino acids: CASSLWTSGRRIGYEQYF. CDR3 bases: TGTGCCAGCAGCTTATGGACTAGCGGGAGGAGAATTGGCTACGAGCAGTACTTC.

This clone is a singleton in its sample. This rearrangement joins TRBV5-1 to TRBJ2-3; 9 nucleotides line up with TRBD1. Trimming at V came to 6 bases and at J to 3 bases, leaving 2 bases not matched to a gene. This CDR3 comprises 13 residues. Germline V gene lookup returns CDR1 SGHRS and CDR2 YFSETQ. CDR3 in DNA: TGCGCCAGCAAGGACAGGGGAACAGATACGCAGTATTTT. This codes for CASKDRGTDTQYF.

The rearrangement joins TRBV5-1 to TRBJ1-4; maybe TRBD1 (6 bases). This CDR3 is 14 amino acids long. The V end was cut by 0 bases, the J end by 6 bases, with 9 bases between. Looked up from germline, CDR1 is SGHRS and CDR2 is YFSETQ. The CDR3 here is CASSLEAGDEKLFF. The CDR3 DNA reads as TGCGCCAGCAGCTTGGAGGCAGGGGATGAAAAACTGTTTTTT.

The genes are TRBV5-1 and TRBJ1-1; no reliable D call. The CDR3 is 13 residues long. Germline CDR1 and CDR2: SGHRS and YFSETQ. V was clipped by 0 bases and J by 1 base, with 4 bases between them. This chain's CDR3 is CASSLGANTEAFF. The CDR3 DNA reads TGCGCCAGCAGCTTGGGGGCGAACACTGAAGCTTTCTTT.

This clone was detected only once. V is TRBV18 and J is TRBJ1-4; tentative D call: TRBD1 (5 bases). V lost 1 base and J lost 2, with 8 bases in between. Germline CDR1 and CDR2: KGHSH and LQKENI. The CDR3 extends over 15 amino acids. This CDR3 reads CASSPQGATNEKLFF. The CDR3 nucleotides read TGTGCCAGCTCACCACAAGGGGCGACTAATGAAAAACTGTTTTTT.

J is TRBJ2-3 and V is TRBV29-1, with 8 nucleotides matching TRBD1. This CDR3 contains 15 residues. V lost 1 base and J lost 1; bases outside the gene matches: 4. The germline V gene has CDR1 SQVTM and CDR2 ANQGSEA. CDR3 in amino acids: CSVEGVRGRTDTQYF. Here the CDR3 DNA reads TGCAGCGTTGAAGGGGTCAGGGGGCGCACAGATACGCAGTATTTT.

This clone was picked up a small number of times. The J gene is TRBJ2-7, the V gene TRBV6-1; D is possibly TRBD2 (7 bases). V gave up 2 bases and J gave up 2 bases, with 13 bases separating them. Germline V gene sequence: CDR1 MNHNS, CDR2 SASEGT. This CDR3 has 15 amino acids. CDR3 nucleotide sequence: TGTGCCAGCAGTGAACTAGGGGGGGACCCCTACGAGCAGTACTTC. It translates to CASSELGGDPYEQYF.

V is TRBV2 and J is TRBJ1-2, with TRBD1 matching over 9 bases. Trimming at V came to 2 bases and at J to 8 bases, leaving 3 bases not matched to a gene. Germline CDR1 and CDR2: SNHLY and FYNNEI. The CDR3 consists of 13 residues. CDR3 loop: CASSETGGWGYTF. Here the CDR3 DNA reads TGTGCCAGCAGTGAAACAGGGGGCTGGGGCTACACCTTC.